This entry lists 18 T cell receptor beta chains sequenced from one sample in a study of T cells after yellow fever vaccination. Using its own MiXCR run on the 5' RACE reads, TCRdb lists one record per CDR3 protein. The table includes about 330,000 distinct CDR3 sequences, about 8.3% detected once. The sequencing here drew on PBMCs, taken about 49 days after the first yellow fever vaccination. These receptors originate from a man in his late teens or twenties who received the YFV17D yellow fever vaccine.

This clonotype was seen only a few times. The V gene is TRBV5-1, the J gene TRBJ1-1, with D perhaps matching TRBD1 (5 bases). V dropped 3 bases and J dropped 4 bases, with 16 bases sitting between them. This CDR3 contains 15 residues. The germline CDR1 and CDR2 sequences are SGHRS and YFSETQ. This CDR3 reads CASSSQLTASTEAFF. CDR3 in DNA: TGCGCCAGCAGCTCACAACTGACAGCCAGCACTGAAGCTTTCTTT.

This clonotype was observed many times. J is TRBJ2-7 and V is TRBV7-2, with TRBD2 as a possible D gene (5 bases). Between the trimmed V and J ends, which lost 3 bases and 2 bases, there was a span of 8 bases. The CDR3 runs 13 residues. CDR1 and CDR2 from the germline V gene are SGHTA and FQGNSA. CDR3 nucleotide sequence: TGTGCCAGCAGCTTTGAACTAGCCTACGAGCAGTACTTC. Protein sequence: CASSFELAYEQYF.

This clonotype has just a few counts. This chain uses TRBV27 with TRBJ2-7, with D possibly TRBD2 on 5 matching bases. The CDR3 sequence is 16 residues long. Between the trimmed V and J ends, which lost 4 bases and 3 bases, there was a span of 19 bases. Germline V CDR1 and CDR2: MNHEY, SMNVEV (reference sequence). The CDR3 nucleotides are TGTGCCAGCAGTTCGGACTGGTCCTCGGCGTTCTACGAGCAGTACTTC. Translating gives CASSSDWSSAFYEQYF.

This chain connects TRBV4-3 to TRBJ2-1; 8 bases match TRBD2. The germline V gene encodes CDR1 LGHNA and CDR2 YSLEER. The V gene end was trimmed by 0 bases and the J gene end by 7 bases; junction bases not matched to a gene: 8. CDR3 length: 16 amino acids. The CDR3 protein is CASSQDWAGGKNEQFF. Written as DNA, the CDR3 is TGCGCCAGCAGCCAAGATTGGGCGGGGGGCAAGAATGAGCAGTTCTTC.

The chain joins TRBV7-3 to TRBJ2-3; D remains unclear. V gave up 6 bases and J gave up 2 bases, with 15 bases separating them. The V gene's germline CDR1 is SGHTA and CDR2 FQGTGA. The length of the CDR3 is 15 residues. CDR3 sequence reads: CASRETGGITDTQYF. CDR3 DNA sequence: TGTGCCAGCAGAGAGACGGGTGGAATCACAGATACGCAGTATTTT.

On this clonotype: The CDR3 carries no conserved terminal phenylalanine or tryptophan, so it likely arises from a read error. This rearrangement joins TRBV12-3 or TRBV12-4 to TRBJ1-2, with TRBD1 matching over 8 bases. The CDR3 sequence is 16 residues long. With 6 bases clipped from V and 8 bases from J, the junction kept 17 bases outside the gene matches. The CDR3 reads CASSPAPFTGGKGYTY. The CDR3 DNA is TGTGCCAGCAGCCCAGCGCCCTTCACAGGGGGGAAAGGCTACACCTAC.

The chain carries TRBV29-1 and TRBJ2-3; the match to TRBD1 covers 12 bases. This CDR3 spans 18 amino acids. CDR1 is SQVTM, CDR2 ANQGSEA, per germline. The V segment lost 0 bases and the J segment 6 bases; nucleotides outside the gene matches: 13. This chain's CDR3 is CSVEEPTPGQGASDTQYF. For the CDR3, the DNA is TGCAGCGTTGAAGAGCCTACACCGGGACAGGGGGCGTCGGATACGCAGTATTTT.

The chain recombines TRBV7-6 with TRBJ1-1, with no clear D. Germline V CDR1 and CDR2: SGHVS, FNYEAQ. The CDR3 has 14 amino acids. V lost 1 base and J 0 bases, leaving 6 bases between the germline ends. The CDR3 region has the DNA TGTGCCAGCAGCTTAGGGCATGTGAACACTGAAGCTTTCTTT. This gives the protein CASSLGHVNTEAFF. Full variable domain (rest looked up from reference TRBV7-6 and TRBJ1-1): GAGVSQSPRYKVTKRGQDVALRCDPISGHVSLYWYRQALGQGPEFLTYFNYEAQQDKSGLPNDRFSAERPEGSISTLTIQRTEQRDSAMYRCASSLGHVNTEAFFGQGTRLTVV.

This clonotype has at least ten counts. J is TRBJ1-4 and V is TRBV12-3 or TRBV12-4, with D possibly TRBD1 on 5 matching bases. CDR3 length equals 13 residues. V was pared by 3 bases and J by 4 bases, with 6 bases between. The CDR3 nucleotides read TGTGCCAGCAGTTTGCAGGGTAATGAAAAACTGTTTTTT. This encodes CASSLQGNEKLFF.

The chain is built from TRBV7-2 and TRBJ2-2; unclear D gene. Germline values: CDR1 SGHTA, CDR2 FQGNSA. V shed 0 bases and J shed 7 bases, with 9 bases lying between them. This CDR3 region has 14 residues. The CDR3 loop reads CASSLAAPVGELFF. CDR3 nucleotide sequence: TGTGCCAGCAGCTTAGCCGCCCCGGTCGGGGAGCTGTTTTTT.

The rearrangement uses TRBV4-3 and TRBJ2-3, with 7 bases matching TRBD2. There are 17 residues in the CDR3. V shed 0 bases, J shed 2 bases, and the junction held 8 bases outside the gene matches. The germline V gene encodes CDR1 LGHNA and CDR2 YSLEER. CDR3 sequence: CASSQDLAGVITDTQYF. The CDR3 region has the DNA TGCGCCAGCAGCCAAGATCTGGCGGGGGTGATCACAGATACGCAGTATTTT.

This clonotype was counted only a few times. V is TRBV5-1 and J is TRBJ2-5, with D possibly matching TRBD1 (5 bases). The V gene's germline CDR1 is SGHRS and CDR2 YFSETQ. V was pared by 3 bases and J by 2 bases, with 11 bases between. The CDR3 extends over 14 amino acids. The CDR3 nucleotides are TGCGCCAGCAGCTATGACAGCACTCAAGAGACCCAGTACTTC. It specifies CASSYDSTQETQYF. The full variable domain, in which reference TRBV5-1 and TRBJ2-5 provide the parts outside the CDR3, is KAGVTQTPRYLIKTRGQQVTLSCSPISGHRSVSWYQQTPGQGLQFLFEYFSETQRNKGNFPGRFSGRQFSNSRSEMNVSTLELGDSALYLCASSYDSTQETQYFGPGTRLLVL.

Here the CDR3 DNA reads TGCGCCAGCAGCCAAGAGCGTCCGGAGCGGGGAGAAAAACTGTTTTTT. This gives the protein CASSQERPERGEKLFF. The genes are TRBV4-3 and TRBJ1-4; D gene unclear. Trimming shortened V by 0 bases and J by 8 bases, and 16 bases separated the two germline ends. CDR1 and CDR2 (germline): LGHNA, YSLEER. The CDR3 runs to 16 residues.

On this clonotype: A much larger clone lies a single base off, so this may be a read error. The chain recombines TRBV10-3 with TRBJ2-4; 10 positions agree with TRBD1. The length of the CDR3 is 18 residues. Per the germline V gene, CDR1 is ENHRY and CDR2 is SYGVKD. Trimming at V came to 5 bases and at J to 0 bases, leaving 10 bases not matched to a gene. The chain's CDR3 is CAISPPRRTGGAKNIQYF. CDR3 sequence (DNA): TGTGCCATCAGTCCTCCCCGTCGGACAGGGGGAGCCAAAAACATTCAGTACTTC.

This clonotype has just a few counts. The chain uses TRBV6-5 and TRBJ1-1; TRBD1 is a possible D gene (5 bases). Per the germline V gene, CDR1 is MNHEY and CDR2 is SVGAGI. V was pared by 7 bases and J by 0 bases, with 12 bases between. The CDR3 is made up of 14 amino acids. CDR3 protein: CASNSGAMNTEAFF. CDR3 in DNA: TGTGCCAGCAATTCCGGGGCAATGAACACTGAAGCTTTCTTT.

This clonotype was observed many times. The rearrangement joins TRBV5-1 to TRBJ1-6; maybe TRBD1 (5 bases). CDR3 size: 15 residues. CDR1 SGHRS and CDR2 YFSETQ come from the germline V gene. Trimming took 3 bases from V and 7 from J, leaving 14 bases between them. CDR3 coding DNA: TGCGCCAGCAGCTCCCGAACAGGTTCGAATTCACCCCTCCACTTT. Protein: CASSSRTGSNSPLHF.

This clonotype was picked up many times. The chain combines TRBV6-5 with TRBJ1-5; 9 bases line up with TRBD1. The CDR3 is 14 amino acids. V trimming: 6 bases; J trimming: 6 bases; junction bases outside the gene matches: 6. In germline, CDR1 is MNHEY, CDR2 SVGAGI. The CDR3 DNA sequence: TGTGCCAGCAGCCGACAGGGGGTCGGTCAGCCCCAGCATTTT. Encoded protein: CASSRQGVGQPQHF.

V gene TRBV12-3 or TRBV12-4 combines with J gene TRBJ1-5; D call uncertain. The CDR3 is 15 amino acids. The V end lost 1 base, the J end lost 0 bases, and 7 bases lay between the germline ends. The CDR3 is CASSLVPPSNQPQHF. DNA of the CDR3: TGTGCCAGCAGTTTAGTTCCGCCTAGCAATCAGCCCCAGCATTTT.